The rows below give T cell receptor beta chains drawn from one sample of a study of T-cell reconstitution after alpha-beta-depleted transplantation in children. MiXCR, run by TCRdb on the PCR reads, gives a single entry per CDR3 protein. The table records about 300,000 distinct CDR3 sequences, over 9% of them present only once. Sequenced material: PBMCs, taken before TCRalphabeta/CD19-depleted stem cell transplant. The receptor set was obtained from a boy under two years old with acute myeloid leukemia, due to receive a stem cell transplant. Each CDR3 is given with its conserved first and last residue. Each record gives: D gene, J gene, V gene, clone size, CDR3 protein, CDR3 DNA. The D gene is left open where the match is weak. A row's size may be missing; if present it is once, few, many or a size class.

d_gene: .; j_gene: TRBJ2-7; v_gene: TRBV20-1; abundance: many; CDR3aa: CSARGSKEQYF; CDR3nt: TGCAGTGCTAGAGGGAGTAAAGAGCAGTACTTC
d_gene: .; j_gene: TRBJ2-1; v_gene: TRBV7-9; abundance: few; CDR3aa: CASNPLRLYNEQFF; CDR3nt: TGTGCCAGCAACCCCCTACGGCTCTACAATGAGCAGTTCTTC
d_gene: .; j_gene: TRBJ2-2; v_gene: TRBV10-3; abundance: few; CDR3aa: CAIRDLIPGELFF; CDR3nt: TGTGCCATCAGGGACCTCATCCCCGGGGAGCTGTTTTTT
d_gene: .; j_gene: TRBJ2-2; v_gene: TRBV10-3; abundance: many; CDR3aa: CAICPGPQAGELFF; CDR3nt: TGTGCCATCTGCCCCGGGCCTCAGGCCGGGGAGCTGTTTTTT
d_gene: TRBD2; j_gene: TRBJ2-5; v_gene: TRBV7-2; abundance: .; CDR3aa: CASSFQRGGWETQYF; CDR3nt: TGTGCCAGCAGCTTTCAGCGGGGGGGTTGGGAGACCCAGTACTTC
d_gene: .; j_gene: TRBJ1-2; v_gene: TRBV11-2; abundance: .; CDR3aa: CASSLGNNYGYTF; CDR3nt: TGTGCCAGCAGCTTAGGGAATAACTATGGCTACACCTTC
d_gene: .; j_gene: TRBJ2-3; v_gene: TRBV12-3/TRBV12-4; abundance: few; CDR3aa: CASSFPTTGSTDTQYF; CDR3nt: TGTGCCAGCAGTTTCCCGACGACTGGAAGCACAGATACGCAGTATTTT
d_gene: TRBD2; j_gene: TRBJ2-1; v_gene: TRBV29-1; abundance: many; CDR3aa: CSARGLAIEQFF; CDR3nt: TGCAGCGCTCGTGGACTAGCCATAGAGCAGTTCTTC
d_gene: TRBD2; j_gene: TRBJ2-2; v_gene: TRBV11-1; abundance: many; CDR3aa: CASSLRGTSGSTNTGELFF; CDR3nt: TGTGCCAGCAGCTTAAGGGGGACTAGCGGGTCTACGAACACCGGGGAGCTGTTTTTT
d_gene: TRBD2; j_gene: TRBJ2-1; v_gene: TRBV6-2/TRBV6-3; abundance: many; CDR3aa: CASSYFPWRGGSYNEQFF; CDR3nt: TGTGCCAGCAGTTACTTTCCTTGGCGGGGGGGGTCCTACAATGAGCAGTTCTTC
d_gene: .; j_gene: TRBJ2-5; v_gene: TRBV20-1; abundance: many; CDR3aa: CSARVWTGRVTLQETQYF; CDR3nt: TGCAGTGCTAGGGTGTGGACAGGGAGGGTCACCCTCCAAGAGACCCAGTACTTC
d_gene: .; j_gene: TRBJ2-5; v_gene: TRBV10-3; abundance: many; CDR3aa: CAISNRVGETQYF; CDR3nt: TGTGCCATCAGCAACAGGGTCGGAGAGACCCAGTACTTC
d_gene: .; j_gene: TRBJ2-1; v_gene: TRBV4-3; abundance: many; CDR3aa: CASSQDLSGGSEQFF; CDR3nt: TGCGCCAGCAGCCAAGATCTATCGGGGGGCAGTGAGCAGTTCTTC
d_gene: TRBD1; j_gene: TRBJ2-7; v_gene: TRBV4-2; abundance: many; CDR3aa: CAISSTGYEQYF; CDR3nt: TGTGCCATCAGCTCGACAGGGTACGAGCAGTACTTC
d_gene: .; j_gene: TRBJ1-6; v_gene: TRBV2; abundance: many; CDR3aa: CAGGLESGSPLHF; CDR3nt: TGTGCCGGCGGTTTGGAGTCGGGCTCACCCCTCCACTTT
d_gene: .; j_gene: TRBJ1-2; v_gene: TRBV11-2; abundance: few; CDR3aa: CASSPSGQGGNYGYTF; CDR3nt: TGTGCCAGCAGCCCTTCCGGGCAGGGAGGAAACTATGGCTACACCTTC
d_gene: TRBD1; j_gene: TRBJ2-2; v_gene: TRBV4-1; abundance: many; CDR3aa: CASSQEGTATGELFF; CDR3nt: TGCGCCAGCAGCCAAGAGGGGACAGCCACCGGGGAGCTGTTTTTT
d_gene: .; j_gene: TRBJ2-5; v_gene: TRBV10-3; abundance: many; CDR3aa: CAISSRGPPQETQYF; CDR3nt: TGTGCCATCAGCTCACGGGGGCCTCCACAAGAGACCCAGTACTTC
d_gene: .; j_gene: TRBJ2-5; v_gene: TRBV12-5; abundance: many; CDR3aa: CASAPTGEEQETQYF; CDR3nt: TGTGCTAGTGCTCCCACAGGGGAGGAACAAGAGACCCAGTACTTC
d_gene: TRBD1; j_gene: TRBJ1-2; v_gene: TRBV2; abundance: .; CDR3aa: CASCFYPLSQGAVYGYTF; CDR3nt: TGTGCCAGCTGTTTCTATCCCCTAAGCCAGGGGGCGGTCTATGGCTACACCTTC
d_gene: .; j_gene: TRBJ2-1; v_gene: TRBV5-6; abundance: .; CDR3aa: CASSGGIGVSYNEQFF; CDR3nt: TGTGCCAGCAGTGGGGGGATTGGTGTTTCCTACAATGAGCAGTTCTTC
d_gene: .; j_gene: TRBJ1-5; v_gene: TRBV10-3; abundance: many; CDR3aa: CAISDGQNNQPQHF; CDR3nt: TGTGCCATCAGTGATGGACAGAACAATCAGCCCCAGCATTTT
d_gene: .; j_gene: TRBJ2-7; v_gene: TRBV11-2; abundance: many; CDR3aa: CASSLAYRVYEQYF; CDR3nt: TGTGCCAGCAGCTTAGCCTACAGGGTGTACGAGCAGTACTTC
d_gene: .; j_gene: TRBJ2-7; v_gene: TRBV7-9; abundance: many; CDR3aa: CASSSFVVGGTYEQYF; CDR3nt: TGTGCCAGCAGCTCCTTCGTTGTTGGGGGGACCTACGAGCAGTACTTC
d_gene: .; j_gene: TRBJ2-2; v_gene: TRBV5-5; abundance: many; CDR3aa: CASSYRQIWTGELFF; CDR3nt: TGTGCCAGCAGCTATAGACAAATTTGGACCGGGGAGCTGTTTTTT
d_gene: .; j_gene: TRBJ2-7; v_gene: TRBV2; abundance: many; CDR3aa: CASRSIGGGYYEQYF; CDR3nt: TGTGCCAGCAGGAGCATCGGCGGTGGGTACTACGAGCAGTACTTC
d_gene: TRBD1; j_gene: TRBJ2-3; v_gene: TRBV20-1; abundance: few; CDR3aa: CSARSPKVRDRDTDTQYF; CDR3nt: TGCAGTGCTAGATCCCCGAAGGTACGGGACAGGGACACAGATACGCAGTATTTT
d_gene: .; j_gene: TRBJ2-7; v_gene: TRBV7-9; abundance: .; CDR3aa: CASSLASQGPLYEQYF; CDR3nt: TGTGCCAGCAGCTTAGCGAGTCAGGGCCCCCTCTACGAGCAGTACTTC
d_gene: TRBD1; j_gene: TRBJ2-7; v_gene: TRBV27; abundance: many; CDR3aa: CASSLRRQGKISNEQYF; CDR3nt: TGTGCCAGCAGTTTACGGAGACAGGGGAAAATCTCCAACGAGCAGTACTTC